These 17 T cell receptor beta chains originate from one sample sequenced in a study of cytomegalovirus exposure and HLA in healthy donors. PCR involved 60 Vbeta and 13 Jbeta primers. Measured with immunoSEQ multiplex PCR; TCRdb has only the in-frame clones, and not every one. Seen here are 150,000 to 200,000 clones, approximately 82% observed once, and the top ten hold around 8.3%. Sequencing input: PBMCs. The source is a woman aged 40 to 50 in good health and CMV-seropositive.

The chain employs TRBV29-1 and TRBJ2-2, with D hard to call. Trimming pared 1 base from V and 7 bases from J, leaving 7 bases between. Germline loops: CDR1 SQVTM, CDR2 ANQGSEA. The length of the CDR3 is 12 residues. This CDR3 reads CSVEVGFGELFF. The CDR3 DNA reads as TGCAGCGTTGAAGTTGGCTTCGGGGAGCTGTTTTTT.

This clone was counted only a few times. The chain uses TRBV7-8 and TRBJ1-1; D is ambiguous. The germline V and J ends were trimmed by 3 bases and 8 bases, with 16 bases remaining between them. Germline CDR1 reads SGHVS; CDR2 reads FQNEAQ. CDR3 length: 14 residues. The CDR3 nucleotides are TGTGCCAGCAGCTTTGCCAGTTCCAAAATGGAAGCTTTCTTT. Translated, it gives CASSFASSKMEAFF.

This CDR3 is CASRLAGGPTGELFF. The CDR3 region has the DNA TGTGCCAGTAGATTAGCGGGAGGGCCCACCGGGGAGCTGTTTTTT. The gene calls are TRBV19 and TRBJ2-2; the match to TRBD2 covers 11 bases. J was trimmed by 4 bases and V by 6 bases; bases with no gene match: 4. The CDR3 loop spans 15 amino acids. The germline gives CDR1 LNHDA, CDR2 SQIVND (reference sequence). Using reference TRBV19 and TRBJ2-2 for the parts outside the CDR3, the full variable domain is DGGITQSPKYLFRKEGQNVTLSCEQNLNHDAMYWYRQDPGQGLRLIYYSQIVNDFQKGDIAEGYSVSREKKESFPLTVTSAQKNPTAFYLCASRLAGGPTGELFFGEGSRLTVL.

This chain connects TRBV29-1 to TRBJ2-7, with 9 positions matching TRBD1. V shed 4 bases, J shed 2 bases, and the junction held 3 bases outside the gene matches. From germline, CDR1 is SQVTM and CDR2 ANQGSEA. This CDR3 region has 13 residues. The CDR3 here is CSVAGQGPYEQYF. CDR3 DNA sequence: TGCAGCGTTGCGGGACAGGGACCCTACGAGCAGTACTTC.

The chain employs TRBV19 and TRBJ2-2, with D possibly TRBD2 on 7 matching bases. V lost 5 bases, J lost 7 bases, and 14 bases lay in between. There are 14 residues in the CDR3. CDR1 is LNHDA and CDR2 is SQIVND in the germline V gene (reference sequence). The CDR3 loop is CASSPRGGGGELFF. CDR3 coding DNA: TGTGCCAGTAGTCCCCGAGGGGGGGGCGGGGAGCTGTTTTTT.

The V and J genes are TRBV7-3 and TRBJ2-1; 9 bases map to TRBD2. The CDR3 spans 15 residues. The germline V gene encodes CDR1 SGHTA and CDR2 FQGTGA. Trimming cost V 5 bases and J 3 bases; bases outside gene matches: 5. The CDR3 loop reads CASSQLAGGYNEQFF. The DNA for the CDR3 is TGTGCCAGCAGCCAACTAGCGGGCGGCTACAATGAGCAGTTCTTC.

The chain carries TRBV2 and TRBJ1-3; the D is unclear. Trimming removed 4 bases from V and 0 bases from J, with 13 bases in between. Germline loops: CDR1 SNHLY, CDR2 FYNNEI. The CDR3 has 16 residues. This chain's CDR3 is CASSGVAWSSGNTIYF. In DNA, the CDR3 is TGTGCCAGCAGTGGGGTGGCGTGGAGCTCTGGAAACACCATATATTTT.

The chain employs TRBV5-1 and TRBJ2-5, with 7 bases fitting TRBD2. The germline gives CDR1 SGHRS, CDR2 YFSETQ. The CDR3 extends over 11 amino acids. Unmatched junction bases numbered 1, after V lost 6 bases and J lost 5 bases. The DNA of the CDR3 is TGCGCCAGCACCGGGGGGGAGACCCAGTACTTC. The encoded protein is CASTGGETQYF.

The chain carries TRBV11-1 and TRBJ1-1; a possible D gene is TRBD1 (5 bases). The CDR3 runs to 14 residues. Deletions cut 5 bases from V and 3 bases from J, with 13 bases between. From germline, CDR1 is SGHAT and CDR2 FQDESV (reference sequence). The chain's CDR3 is CASSPRVGHTEAFF. The CDR3 DNA reads as TGTGCCAGCAGCCCCCGCGTGGGGCACACTGAAGCTTTCTTT.

The chain has TRBV4-1 and TRBJ2-3; D is uncertain. The CDR3 contains 15 residues. The V and J ends lost 0 bases and 2 bases respectively, with 9 bases between them. Germline-derived CDR1 and CDR2 are MGHRA and YSYEKL. The CDR3 here is CASSQEHRSTDTQYF. CDR3 DNA sequence: TGCGCCAGCAGCCAAGAACACAGATCCACAGATACGCAGTATTTT.

This clone was picked up a small number of times. This chain uses TRBV27 with TRBJ2-7; D possibly corresponds to TRBD1 (5 bases). The CDR3 runs 15 residues. Germline V gene lookup returns CDR1 MNHEY and CDR2 SMNVEV (reference sequence). V lost 3 bases and J lost 2, with 14 bases in between. CDR3: CASSFGGARPYEQYF. CDR3 coding DNA: TGTGCCAGCAGTTTCGGTGGGGCCCGCCCCTACGAGCAGTACTTC.

In its sample, this clone was seen a few times. This rearrangement joins TRBV9 to TRBJ2-7; 12 bases are shared with TRBD2. Germline V gene data show CDR1 as SGDLS and CDR2 as YYNGEE. V gave up 3 bases and J gave up 1 base; unmatched junction bases: 5. The CDR3 length is 16 residues. CDR3 nucleotide sequence: TGTGCCAGCAGCGACCCACTAGCGGGAGGTTCCTACGAGCAGTACTTC. Amino acids: CASSDPLAGGSYEQYF.

The V call is TRBV7-8, the J call TRBJ1-1, with 11 bases matching TRBD1. J gave up 4 bases and V 5 bases, and 9 bases lay outside the gene matches. Germline V gene lookup returns CDR1 SGHVS and CDR2 FQNEAQ. The CDR3 extends over 16 amino acids. CDR3 coding DNA: TGTGCCAGCAGCAACCGGGACAGGGGGATTGGCACTGAAGCTTTCTTT. Residues: CASSNRDRGIGTEAFF. The variable domain in full, with the rest retrieved from reference TRBV7-8 and TRBJ1-1, is GAGVSQSPRYKVAKRGQDVALRCDPISGHVSLFWYQQALGQGPEFLTYFQNEAQLDKSGLPSDRFFAERPEGSVSTLKIQRTQQEDSAVYLCASSNRDRGIGTEAFFGQGTRLTVV.

The J gene is TRBJ1-1, the V gene TRBV4-2; 9 bases agree with TRBD1. The ends lost 3 bases at V and 9 bases at J; junction bases unmatched: 11. Germline V gene sequence: CDR1 LGHNA, CDR2 YNFKEQ. CDR3 length equals 15 residues. The CDR3 DNA sequence: TGTGCCAGCAGCCAGGGGGACAGGGAGCTTGTTAAAGCTTTCTTT. It codes for CASSQGDRELVKAFF.

The chain is built from TRBV5-1 and TRBJ2-1, with 8 positions matching TRBD1. Germline V gene data show CDR1 as SGHRS and CDR2 as YFSETQ. V shed 3 bases and J 4 bases; nucleotides not matched to a gene: 6. CDR3 length equals 15 residues. The CDR3 DNA sequence: TGCGCCAGCAGCTCTTCGGGACAGGTTTACAATGAGCAGTTCTTC. Translating it yields CASSSSGQVYNEQFF.

This clone was found once. This chain links TRBV28 with TRBJ1-5, with D possibly being TRBD1 (5 bases). This CDR3 has 11 amino acids. V was trimmed by 7 bases and J by 4 bases, leaving 5 bases between them. Germline V gene lookup returns CDR1 MDHEN and CDR2 SYDVKM. The CDR3 here is CASKGNQPQHF. For the CDR3, the DNA is TGTGCCAGCAAGGGGAATCAGCCCCAGCATTTT.

This clone appeared once. V and J are TRBV28 and TRBJ2-7; 8 bases are shared with TRBD1. This CDR3 comprises 14 residues. CDR1 and CDR2 (germline): MDHEN, SYDVKM. V lost 5 bases, J lost 2 bases, and 5 bases stayed unmatched. The CDR3 here is CASSGYRGTYEQYF. The CDR3, as DNA: TGTGCCAGCAGTGGATACAGGGGGACCTACGAGCAGTACTTC. The entire variable domain, with the rest obtained from reference TRBV28 and TRBJ2-7, is as follows: DVKVTQSSRYLVKRTGEKVFLECVQDMDHENMFWYRQDPGLGLRLIYFSYDVKMKEKGDIPEGYSVSREKKERFSLILESASTNQTSMYLCASSGYRGTYEQYFGPGTRLTVT.